The 9 T cell receptor beta chains presented below share a single source sample, sequenced in a study of neoadjuvant nivolumab and ipilimumab in lung cancer. Clones were sequenced by immunoSEQ multiplex PCR, and TCRdb holds only the in-frame ones, with some missing. This table holds 28,000 or so clones, 65% to 85% found once. The source material was tumor tissue, sampled after neoadjuvant nivolumab, alone or with ipilimumab, at or shortly before surgery. The receptors derive from an adult with non-small cell lung cancer.

This chain connects TRBV7-2 to TRBJ1-1; no clear D. V was trimmed by 3 bases and J by 3 bases, leaving 8 bases between them. CDR1 and CDR2 (germline): SGHTA, FQGNSA. The CDR3 length is 13 residues. CDR3 coding DNA: TGTGCCAGCAGCTTCCGACCGGACACTGAAGCTTTCTTT. Residues: CASSFRPDTEAFF.

This rearrangement joins TRBV2 to TRBJ1-1; D ambiguous. Trimming removed 3 bases from V and 0 bases from J, with 8 bases in between. Germline V gene sequence: CDR1 SNHLY, CDR2 FYNNEI. The CDR3 has 14 amino acids. The DNA of the CDR3 is TGTGCCAGCAGTGATTCGCAGTTGAACACTGAAGCTTTCTTT. Translating gives CASSDSQLNTEAFF.

This clone came up a few times. The J gene is TRBJ1-1, the V gene TRBV27, with D maybe TRBD1 (6 bases). The germline V gene has CDR1 MNHEY and CDR2 SMNVEV (reference sequence). V was clipped by 5 bases and J by 7 bases, with 20 bases between them. The CDR3 runs 15 residues. CDR3 nucleotide sequence: TGTGCCAGCAGTCCTTGGGGCAGGGGATCGGGTGAAGCTTTCTTT. Translating gives CASSPWGRGSGEAFF.

The chain employs TRBV29-1 and TRBJ2-3; 13 bases align to TRBD2. The J segment lost 5 bases and the V segment lost 6 bases, leaving 8 bases of the junction unmatched. Germline V lookup: CDR1 SQVTM, CDR2 ANQGSEA. CDR3 size: 15 residues. The DNA of the CDR3 is TGCAGCGTCGTACGCACTAGCGGGAGGGGAGATACGCAGTATTTT. Its protein product is CSVVRTSGRGDTQYF.

The V call is TRBV27, the J call TRBJ1-1; D gene uncertain. The length of the CDR3 is 13 residues. V was shortened by 3 bases and J by 3 bases, with 8 bases between the two germline ends. Germline CDR1 is MNHEY and CDR2 is SMNVEV (reference sequence). The CDR3, as DNA: TGTGCCAGCAGTTTTACATGGGACACTGAAGCTTTCTTT. This sequence encodes CASSFTWDTEAFF.

In this sample, this clone turned up a few times. The chain is built from TRBV2 and TRBJ2-5, with TRBD1 matching 7 bases. The CDR3 runs 15 residues. V shed 2 bases and J 8 bases; nucleotides not matched to a gene: 11. Germline values: CDR1 SNHLY, CDR2 FYNNEI. CDR3 in amino acids: CASSEYGQARGTQYF. The CDR3, as DNA: TGTGCCAGCAGTGAATACGGACAGGCCCGGGGCACCCAGTACTTC.

This clone was found once. The rearrangement uses TRBV14 and TRBJ2-7, with D possibly being TRBD1 (8 bases). Trimming shortened V by 1 base and J by 4 bases, and 17 bases separated the two germline ends. Germline CDR1 SGHDN, CDR2 FVKESK. CDR3 length equals 16 residues. The CDR3 nucleotides read TGTGCCAGCAGCCAAGCCGGACAGGGAGGGCGTTACGAGCAGTACTTC. It encodes CASSQAGQGGRYEQYF.

CDR3 sequence reads: CASSMAGSNYGYTF. The CDR3 region has the DNA TGTGCCAGTAGTATGGCAGGGTCGAACTATGGCTACACCTTC. The rearrangement joins TRBV19 to TRBJ1-2; a possible D gene is TRBD1 (5 bases). V lost 3 bases, J lost 2 bases, and 10 bases lay in between. The CDR3 spans 14 residues. The germline V gene encodes CDR1 LNHDA and CDR2 SQIVND (reference sequence).

V and J are TRBV7-8 and TRBJ2-7, with 8 bases identical to TRBD1. The CDR3 spans 19 residues. V shed 4 bases, J shed 0 bases, and the junction held 17 bases outside the gene matches. From germline, CDR1 is SGHVS and CDR2 FQNEAQ. CDR3 loop: CASSSGGAWTIGGSYEQYF. CDR3 coding DNA: TGTGCCAGCAGCTCAGGGGGCGCATGGACTATCGGCGGCTCCTACGAGCAGTACTTC.